The 6 T cell receptor beta chains below all came from one sample that was sequenced in a study of cytomegalovirus exposure and HLA in healthy donors. In the PCR, 60 Vbeta and 13 Jbeta primers were used. Produced via immunoSEQ multiplex PCR; TCRdb's table is partial and in-frame only. The specimen's table records 100,000 to 150,000 clones. Sequencing was done on a sample of PBMCs. These receptors came from a man aged 40-55 years in good health and CMV-seronegative.

This chain joins TRBV10-2 and TRBJ2-2; 7 nucleotides align to TRBD1. This CDR3 region has 15 residues. Germline lookup yields CDR1 WSHSY and CDR2 SAAADI. V lost 6 bases to trimming and J lost 4 bases; unmatched junction nucleotides: 8. The CDR3 protein is CASSQGTVGTGELFF. The CDR3 DNA is TGCGCCAGCAGCCAAGGGACAGTGGGCACCGGGGAGCTGTTTTTT.

The J gene is TRBJ2-7, the V gene TRBV5-1; 7 bases map to TRBD2. Germline lookup yields CDR1 SGHRS and CDR2 YFSETQ. This CDR3 comprises 13 residues. V lost 2 bases, J lost 7 bases, and 6 bases stayed unmatched. The CDR3 region is CASSFAGVKEQYF. The CDR3 DNA reads as TGCGCCAGCAGCTTTGCGGGAGTTAAGGAGCAGTACTTC.

V usage is TRBV18 and J usage is TRBJ2-2; a possible D gene is TRBD2 (5 bases). V was pared by 2 bases and J by 9 bases, with 13 bases between. The CDR3 loop spans 14 amino acids. The germline gives CDR1 KGHSH, CDR2 LQKENI. This CDR3 reads CASSPYEGPRELFF. The CDR3 nucleotides read TGTGCCAGCTCACCATACGAGGGTCCCCGGGAGCTGTTTTTT.

The V gene is TRBV27, the J gene TRBJ1-2, with 7 nucleotides matching TRBD1. From germline, CDR1 is MNHEY and CDR2 SMNVEV (reference sequence). The CDR3 runs to 15 residues. V gave up 0 bases and J gave up 8 bases; unmatched junction bases: 9. The CDR3 region is CASSLSTDRAGGYTF. In DNA form, the CDR3 reads TGTGCCAGCAGTTTATCTACAGACAGGGCGGGCGGCTACACCTTC.

The genes are TRBV7-8 and TRBJ1-5; no reliable D call. V was trimmed by 5 bases and J by 0 bases, leaving 5 bases between them. This CDR3 is built from 13 residues. The germline CDR1 and CDR2 sequences are SGHVS and FQNEAQ. CDR3 loop: CASSPRSNQPQHF. The CDR3 region has the DNA TGTGCCAGCAGCCCTCGTAGCAATCAGCCCCAGCATTTT.

CDR3 residues: CASRRAGGVYNEQFF. In DNA form, the CDR3 reads TGTGCCAGCAGGCGAGCGGGAGGGGTCTACAATGAGCAGTTCTTC. This sequence joins TRBV7-9 and TRBJ2-1; 10 bases are shared with TRBD2. The CDR3 is made up of 15 amino acids. The V and J ends lost 6 bases and 3 bases, in that order; junction bases with no gene match: 5. Germline V CDR1 and CDR2: SEHNR, FQNEAQ (reference sequence).